Below, 11 T cell receptor beta chains from the same sample are listed, as sequenced in a study of cytomegalovirus exposure and HLA in healthy donors. Clones were read by immunoSEQ multiplex PCR, and TCRdb kept only the in-frame ones, dropping some. The sample holds roughly 70,000 clones, more than 95% seen once. The sample consisted of PBMCs. The receptors come from a man younger than 30 in good health and CMV-seronegative.

The genes are TRBV27 and TRBJ1-2; D is unresolved. V lost 5 bases and J 2 bases, leaving 15 bases between the germline ends. Germline loops: CDR1 MNHEY, CDR2 SMNVEV (reference sequence). CDR3 length: 15 amino acids. CDR3 nucleotide sequence: TGTGCCAGCAGTGATCGCGGGCCCGGAAACTATGGCTACACCTTC. This codes for CASSDRGPGNYGYTF.

The chain uses TRBV4-1 and TRBJ2-1; TRBD2 agrees at 8 bases. Germline assignment: CDR1 MGHRA and CDR2 YSYEKL. This CDR3 has 16 residues. V shed 0 bases, J shed 3 bases, and the junction held 4 bases outside the gene matches. The DNA of the CDR3 is TGCGCCAGCAGCCAAGAAGCGGGGGTCAACTACAATGAGCAGTTCTTC. Translating it yields CASSQEAGVNYNEQFF.

The genes are TRBV23-1 and TRBJ1-3, with D possibly TRBD1 on 6 matching bases. TRBV23-1 has ORF status, its function being uncertain. Trimming stripped 6 bases from V and 3 bases from J, with 15 bases between. This CDR3 is 15 amino acids long. The CDR3 nucleotides are TGCGCCAGCAGGAATACAGGGATAAGTGGAAACACCATATATTTT. Encoded protein: CASRNTGISGNTIYF.

A single count supports this clone. The V call is TRBV7-9, the J call TRBJ2-1; 7 bases fit TRBD2. CDR3 size: 13 residues. The junction had 2 bases not matched to a gene; V was cut back by 3 bases and J by 6 bases. Germline CDR1 and CDR2: SEHNR and FQNEAQ (reference sequence). The CDR3 protein is CASSFTGGNEQFF. The CDR3 DNA follows: TGTGCCAGCAGCTTCACGGGAGGCAATGAGCAGTTCTTC. Combining the CDR3 with reference TRBV7-9 and TRBJ2-1 gives the whole variable domain DTGVSQNPRHKITKRGQNVTFRCDPISEHNRLYWYRQTLGQGPEFLTYFQNEAQLEKSRLLSDRFSAERPKGSFSTLEIQRTEQGDSAMYLCASSFTGGNEQFFGPGTRLTVL.

The chain recombines TRBV5-4 with TRBJ1-1; 8 bases fit TRBD1. CDR1 is SGHNT and CDR2 is YYREEE in the germline V gene (reference sequence). CDR3 length equals 15 residues. Unmatched junction bases numbered 10, after V lost 4 bases and J lost 5 bases. The CDR3 reads CASSVDQGALTEAFF. The CDR3 region has the DNA TGTGCCAGCAGCGTTGATCAGGGGGCGCTTACTGAAGCTTTCTTT. Full variable domain (outside the CDR3, taken from reference TRBV5-4 and TRBJ1-1): ETGVTQSPTHLIKTRGQQVTLRCSSQSGHNTVSWYQQALGQGPQFIFQYYREEENGRGNFPPRFSGLQFPNYSSELNVNALELDDSALYLCASSVDQGALTEAFFGQGTRLTVV.

This clone was detected only once. This rearrangement joins TRBV7-9 to TRBJ2-7, with 7 bases fitting TRBD2. The CDR3 runs to 14 residues. Germline-derived CDR1 and CDR2 are SEHNR and FQNEAQ (reference sequence). V trimming: 1 base; J trimming: 4 bases; junction bases outside the gene matches: 4. CDR3 sequence (DNA): TGTGCCAGCAGCTTAGGTAGCGGGTCTTACGAGCAGTACTTC. Amino acid sequence: CASSLGSGSYEQYF. Based on the CDR3 plus reference TRBV7-9 and TRBJ2-7, the full variable domain is DTGVSQNPRHKITKRGQNVTFRCDPISEHNRLYWYRQTLGQGPEFLTYFQNEAQLEKSRLLSDRFSAERPKGSFSTLEIQRTEQGDSAMYLCASSLGSGSYEQYFGPGTRLTVT.

The chain recombines TRBV5-8 with TRBJ1-5; a weak D match, TRBD1 (6 bases). Germline CDR1 reads SGHTS; CDR2 reads YDEGEE. CDR3 length: 14 residues. V lost 0 bases and J 9 bases, leaving 13 bases between the germline ends. The CDR3 DNA reads TGTGCCAGCAGCTTGGACAGGGTGATAGGGCCCCAGCATTTT. Amino acids: CASSLDRVIGPQHF.

The J gene is TRBJ2-1, the V gene TRBV6-5; D remains unclear. Germline V CDR1 and CDR2: MNHEY, SVGAGI. The CDR3 is 12 amino acids. V lost 2 bases and J lost 7, with 6 bases in between. The CDR3 nucleotides read TGTGCCAGCAGTTACACACGTAATGAGCAGTTCTTC. Its protein product is CASSYTRNEQFF.

The V call is TRBV6-5, the J call TRBJ1-1; D call uncertain. V dropped 0 bases and J dropped 0 bases, with 11 bases sitting between them. This CDR3 comprises 16 residues. Germline V gives CDR1 MNHEY, CDR2 SVGAGI. CDR3 nucleotide sequence: TGTGCCAGCAGTTACTCGAGTAACGAGCTGAACACTGAAGCTTTCTTT. Its translation is CASSYSSNELNTEAFF.

The genes are TRBV5-1 and TRBJ1-2; D is uncertain. This CDR3 is 11 amino acids long. The V end was cut by 6 bases, the J end by 6 bases, with 9 bases between. The germline CDR1 and CDR2 sequences are SGHRS and YFSETQ. In DNA form, the CDR3 reads TGCGCCAGCAATGGAGGAGATGGCTACACCTTC. It encodes CASNGGDGYTF. Complete variable domain (other parts from reference TRBV5-1 and TRBJ1-2): KAGVTQTPRYLIKTRGQQVTLSCSPISGHRSVSWYQQTPGQGLQFLFEYFSETQRNKGNFPGRFSGRQFSNSRSEMNVSTLELGDSALYLCASNGGDGYTFGSGTRLTVV.

This sequence joins TRBV30 and TRBJ1-5, with 8 bases aligning to TRBD1. Germline V lookup: CDR1 GTSNPN, CDR2 SVGIG (reference sequence). J lost 4 bases, V lost 4 bases, and 6 bases had no gene match. There are 14 residues in the CDR3. Here the CDR3 reads CAWNQGAMNQPQHF. Written as DNA, the CDR3 is TGTGCCTGGAACCAGGGGGCCATGAATCAGCCCCAGCATTTT.